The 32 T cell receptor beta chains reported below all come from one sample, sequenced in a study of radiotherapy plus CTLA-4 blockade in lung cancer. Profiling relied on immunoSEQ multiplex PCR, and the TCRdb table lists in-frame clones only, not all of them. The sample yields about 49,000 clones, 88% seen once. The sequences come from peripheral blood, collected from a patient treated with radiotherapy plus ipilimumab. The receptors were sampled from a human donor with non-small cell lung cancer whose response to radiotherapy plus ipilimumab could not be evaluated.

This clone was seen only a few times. The CDR3 region has the DNA TGTGCCAGCAGCCCCGGCCCGCAGGGGGCAAACACCGGGGAGCTGTTTTTT. Protein product: CASSPGPQGANTGELFF. The J gene is TRBJ2-2, the V gene TRBV4-2, with 8 bases that match TRBD1. Germline CDR1 LGHNA, CDR2 YNFKEQ. The CDR3 contains 17 residues. The ends lost 4 bases at V and 2 bases at J; junction bases unmatched: 9.

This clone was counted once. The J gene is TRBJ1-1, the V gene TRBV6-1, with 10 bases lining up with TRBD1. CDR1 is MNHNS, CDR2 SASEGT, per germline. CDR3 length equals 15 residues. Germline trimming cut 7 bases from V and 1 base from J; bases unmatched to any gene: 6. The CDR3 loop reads CASIPGQGGNTEAFF. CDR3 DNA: TGTGCCAGCATCCCCGGACAGGGGGGGAACACTGAAGCTTTCTTT.

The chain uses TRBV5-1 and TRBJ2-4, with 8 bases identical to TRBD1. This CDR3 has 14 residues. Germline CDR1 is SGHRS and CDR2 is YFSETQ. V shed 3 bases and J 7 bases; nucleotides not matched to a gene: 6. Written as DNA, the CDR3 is TGCGCCAGCAGCTCGACAGGGGATAGGAACATTCAGTACTTC. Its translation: CASSSTGDRNIQYF.

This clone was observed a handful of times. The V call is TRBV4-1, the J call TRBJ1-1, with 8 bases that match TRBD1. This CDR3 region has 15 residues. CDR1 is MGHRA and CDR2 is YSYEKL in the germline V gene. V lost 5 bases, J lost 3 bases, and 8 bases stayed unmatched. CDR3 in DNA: TGCGCCAGCAGCTGGACAGGGTCCCGGGACACTGAAGCTTTCTTT. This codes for CASSWTGSRDTEAFF.

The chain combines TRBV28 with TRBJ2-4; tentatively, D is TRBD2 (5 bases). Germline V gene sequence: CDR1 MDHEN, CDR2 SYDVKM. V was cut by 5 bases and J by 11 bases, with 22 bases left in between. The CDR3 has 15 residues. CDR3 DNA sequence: TGTGCCAGCAGTCCCACTTCAGAACGGGATAGCGTTCAGTACTTC. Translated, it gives CASSPTSERDSVQYF.

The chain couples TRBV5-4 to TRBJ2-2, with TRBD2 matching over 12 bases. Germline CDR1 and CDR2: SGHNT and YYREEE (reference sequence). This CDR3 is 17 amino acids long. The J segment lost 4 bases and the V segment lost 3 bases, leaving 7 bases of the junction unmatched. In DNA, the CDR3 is TGTGCCAGCAGCTCTCCTAGCGGGGGGGCCATCACCGGGGAGCTGTTTTTT. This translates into CASSSPSGGAITGELFF.

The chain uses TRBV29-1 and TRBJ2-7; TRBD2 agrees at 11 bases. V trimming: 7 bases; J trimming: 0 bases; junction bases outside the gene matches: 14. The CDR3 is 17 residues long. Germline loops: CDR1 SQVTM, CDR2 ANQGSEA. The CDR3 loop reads CSARAGGGTSGSYEQYF. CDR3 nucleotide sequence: TGCAGCGCCCGGGCCGGGGGGGGGACTAGCGGCTCCTACGAGCAGTACTTC.

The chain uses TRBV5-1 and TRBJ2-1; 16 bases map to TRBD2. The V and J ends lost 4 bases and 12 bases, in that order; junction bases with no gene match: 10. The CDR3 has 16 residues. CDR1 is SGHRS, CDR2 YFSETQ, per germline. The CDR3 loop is CASSPGLAGGSMTQFF. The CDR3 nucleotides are TGCGCCAGCAGCCCGGGACTAGCGGGGGGGTCAATGACGCAGTTCTTC. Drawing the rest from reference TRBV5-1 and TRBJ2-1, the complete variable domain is KAGVTQTPRYLIKTRGQQVTLSCSPISGHRSVSWYQQTPGQGLQFLFEYFSETQRNKGNFPGRFSGRQFSNSRSEMNVSTLELGDSALYLCASSPGLAGGSMTQFFGPGTRLTVL.

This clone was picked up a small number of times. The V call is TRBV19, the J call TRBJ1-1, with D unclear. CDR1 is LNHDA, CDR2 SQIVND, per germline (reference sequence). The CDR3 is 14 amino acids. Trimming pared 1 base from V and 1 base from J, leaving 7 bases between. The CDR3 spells CASSIGGQNTEAFF. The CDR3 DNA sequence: TGTGCCAGTAGTATAGGAGGGCAGAACACTGAAGCTTTCTTT. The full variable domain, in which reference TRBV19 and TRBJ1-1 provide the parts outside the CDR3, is DGGITQSPKYLFRKEGQNVTLSCEQNLNHDAMYWYRQDPGQGLRLIYYSQIVNDFQKGDIAEGYSVSREKKESFPLTVTSAQKNPTAFYLCASSIGGQNTEAFFGQGTRLTVV.

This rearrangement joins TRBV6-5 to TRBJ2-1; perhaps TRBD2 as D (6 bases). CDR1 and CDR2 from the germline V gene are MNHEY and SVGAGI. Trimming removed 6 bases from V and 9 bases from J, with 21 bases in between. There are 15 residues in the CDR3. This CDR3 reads CASRAGKAGKIEQFF. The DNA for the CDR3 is TGTGCCAGCAGGGCGGGGAAGGCGGGGAAAATTGAGCAGTTCTTC.

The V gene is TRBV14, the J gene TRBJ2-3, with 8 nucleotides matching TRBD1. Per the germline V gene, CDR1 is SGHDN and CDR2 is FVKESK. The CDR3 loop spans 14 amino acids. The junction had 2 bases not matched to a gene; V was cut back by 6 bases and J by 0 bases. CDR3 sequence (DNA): TGTGCCAGCAGGCGGACAGGGAGCACAGATACGCAGTATTTT. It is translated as CASRRTGSTDTQYF.

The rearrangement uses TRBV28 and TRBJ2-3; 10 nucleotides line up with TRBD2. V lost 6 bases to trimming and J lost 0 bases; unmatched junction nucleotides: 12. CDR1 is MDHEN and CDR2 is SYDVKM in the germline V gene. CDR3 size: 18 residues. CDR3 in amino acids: CASRPTGLAPTSTDTQYF. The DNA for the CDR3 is TGTGCCAGCAGGCCGACGGGACTAGCGCCTACTAGCACAGATACGCAGTATTTT.

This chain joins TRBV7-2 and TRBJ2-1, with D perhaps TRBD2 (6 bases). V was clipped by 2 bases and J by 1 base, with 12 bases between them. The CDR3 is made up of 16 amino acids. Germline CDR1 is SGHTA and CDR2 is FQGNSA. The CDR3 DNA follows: TGTGCCAGCAGCTTACAGGGTAGCGGATCCTACAATGAGCAGTTCTTC. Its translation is CASSLQGSGSYNEQFF.

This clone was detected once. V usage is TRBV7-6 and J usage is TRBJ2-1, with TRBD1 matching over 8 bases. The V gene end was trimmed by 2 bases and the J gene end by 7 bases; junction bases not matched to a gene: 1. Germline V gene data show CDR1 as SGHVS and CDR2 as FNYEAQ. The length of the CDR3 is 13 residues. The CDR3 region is CASSLQGANEQFF. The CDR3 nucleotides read TGTGCCAGCAGCTTACAGGGGGCGAATGAGCAGTTCTTC.

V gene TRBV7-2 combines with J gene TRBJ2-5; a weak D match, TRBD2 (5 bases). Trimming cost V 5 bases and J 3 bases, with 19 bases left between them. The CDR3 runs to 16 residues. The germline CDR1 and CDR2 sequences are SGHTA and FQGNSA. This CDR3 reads CASSPARRYREETQYF. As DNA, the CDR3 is TGTGCCAGCAGCCCAGCGAGGAGGTACAGAGAAGAGACCCAGTACTTC.

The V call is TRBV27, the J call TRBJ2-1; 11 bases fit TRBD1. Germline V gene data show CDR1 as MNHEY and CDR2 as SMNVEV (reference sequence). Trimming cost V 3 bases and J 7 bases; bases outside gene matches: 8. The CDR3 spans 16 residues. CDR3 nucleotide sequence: TGTGCCAGCAGTTTTCCTCCGGGACAGGGGGGAAATGAGCAGTTCTTC. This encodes CASSFPPGQGGNEQFF.

The DNA of the CDR3 is TGTGCCAGCAGCCCCCCCCCGCTGGGACTAGCGGGAGGGCTAGAGACCCAGTACTTC. Protein: CASSPPPLGLAGGLETQYF. The V call is TRBV11-3, the J call TRBJ2-5; 16 nucleotides align to TRBD2. The CDR3 extends over 19 amino acids. Trimming removed 5 bases from V and 4 bases from J; junction bases left unmatched: 13. CDR1 SGHNT and CDR2 YENEEA come from the germline V gene.

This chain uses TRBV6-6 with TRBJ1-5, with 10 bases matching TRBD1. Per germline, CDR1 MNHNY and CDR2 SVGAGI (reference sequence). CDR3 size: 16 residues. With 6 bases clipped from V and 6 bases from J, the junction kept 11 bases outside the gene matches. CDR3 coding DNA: TGTGCCAGCAGATCCGGGACAGGGGCGGGAAGTCAGCCCCAGCATTTT. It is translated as CASRSGTGAGSQPQHF.

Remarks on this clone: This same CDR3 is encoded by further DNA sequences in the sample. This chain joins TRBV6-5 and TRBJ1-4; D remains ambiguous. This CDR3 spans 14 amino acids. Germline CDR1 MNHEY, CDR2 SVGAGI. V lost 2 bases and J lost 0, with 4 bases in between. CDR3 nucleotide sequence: TGTGCCAGCAGTTACGGGCCAACTAATGAAAAACTGTTTTTT. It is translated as CASSYGPTNEKLFF.

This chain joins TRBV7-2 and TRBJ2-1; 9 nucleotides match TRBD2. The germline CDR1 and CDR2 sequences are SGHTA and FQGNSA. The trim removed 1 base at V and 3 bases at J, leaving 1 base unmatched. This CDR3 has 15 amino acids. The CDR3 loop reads CASSLGRGGYNEQFF. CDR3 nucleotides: TGTGCCAGCAGCTTAGGGCGGGGGGGCTACAATGAGCAGTTCTTC.

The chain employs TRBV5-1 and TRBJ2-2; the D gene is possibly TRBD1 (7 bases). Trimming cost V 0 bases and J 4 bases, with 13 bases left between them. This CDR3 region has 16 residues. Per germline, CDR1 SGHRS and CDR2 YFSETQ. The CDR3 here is CASSLVPGGSTGELFF. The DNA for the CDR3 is TGCGCCAGCAGCTTGGTGCCAGGGGGGTCCACCGGGGAGCTGTTTTTT.

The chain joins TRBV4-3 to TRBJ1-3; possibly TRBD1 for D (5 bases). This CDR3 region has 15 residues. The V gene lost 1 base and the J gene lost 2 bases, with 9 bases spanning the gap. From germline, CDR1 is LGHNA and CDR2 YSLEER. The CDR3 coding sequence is TGCGCCAGCAGCCAAGGGCGGGGGACTGGAAACACCATATATTTT. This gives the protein CASSQGRGTGNTIYF.

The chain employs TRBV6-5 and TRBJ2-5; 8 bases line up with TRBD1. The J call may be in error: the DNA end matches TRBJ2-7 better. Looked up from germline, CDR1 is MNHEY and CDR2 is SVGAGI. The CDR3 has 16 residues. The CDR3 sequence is CASSYSRTGRMGEQYF. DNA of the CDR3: TGTGCCAGCAGTTACTCGAGGACAGGGAGGATGGGCGAGCAGTACTTC.

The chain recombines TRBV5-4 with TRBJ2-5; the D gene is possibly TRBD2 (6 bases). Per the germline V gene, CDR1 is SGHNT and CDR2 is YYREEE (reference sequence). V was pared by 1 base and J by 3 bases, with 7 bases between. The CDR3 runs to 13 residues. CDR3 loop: CASSLSSEETQYF. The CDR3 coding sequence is TGTGCCAGCAGCTTGTCTAGCGAAGAGACCCAGTACTTC.

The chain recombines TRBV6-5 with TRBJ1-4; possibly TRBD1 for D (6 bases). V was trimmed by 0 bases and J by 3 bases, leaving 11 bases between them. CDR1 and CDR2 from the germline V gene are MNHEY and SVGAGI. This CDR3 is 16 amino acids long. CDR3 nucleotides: TGTGCCAGCAGTTACTCCAAGGGACAAGCTAATGAAAAACTGTTTTTT. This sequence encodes CASSYSKGQANEKLFF.

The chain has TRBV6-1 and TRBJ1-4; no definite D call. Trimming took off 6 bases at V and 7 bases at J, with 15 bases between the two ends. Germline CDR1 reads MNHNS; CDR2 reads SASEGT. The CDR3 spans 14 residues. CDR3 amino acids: CASSPGLGGEKLFF. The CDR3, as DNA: TGTGCCAGCAGCCCAGGCTTGGGAGGTGAAAAACTGTTTTTT.

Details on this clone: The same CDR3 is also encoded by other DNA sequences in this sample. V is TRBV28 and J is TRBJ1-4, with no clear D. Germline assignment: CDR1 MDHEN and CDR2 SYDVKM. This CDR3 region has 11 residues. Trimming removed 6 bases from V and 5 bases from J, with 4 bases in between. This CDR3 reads CASSQNEKLFF. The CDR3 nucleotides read TGTGCCAGCAGCCAAAATGAAAAACTGTTTTTT. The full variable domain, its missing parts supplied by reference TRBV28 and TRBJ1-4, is DVKVTQSSRYLVKRTGEKVFLECVQDMDHENMFWYRQDPGLGLRLIYFSYDVKMKEKGDIPEGYSVSREKKERFSLILESASTNQTSMYLCASSQNEKLFFGSGTQLSVL.

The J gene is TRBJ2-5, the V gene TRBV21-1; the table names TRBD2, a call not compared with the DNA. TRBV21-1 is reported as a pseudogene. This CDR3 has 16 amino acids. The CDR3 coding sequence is TGTGCCAGCAGCAAAAGGACTAGCGGGGTTTGGGAGACCCAGTACTTC. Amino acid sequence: CASSKRTSGVWETQYF.

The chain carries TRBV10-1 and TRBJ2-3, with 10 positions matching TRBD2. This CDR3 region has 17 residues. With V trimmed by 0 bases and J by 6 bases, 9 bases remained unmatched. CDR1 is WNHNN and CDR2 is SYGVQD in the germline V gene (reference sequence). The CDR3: CASSESWASGSSDTQYF. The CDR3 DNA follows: TGCGCCAGCAGTGAGTCGTGGGCTAGCGGGAGCTCGGATACGCAGTATTTT.

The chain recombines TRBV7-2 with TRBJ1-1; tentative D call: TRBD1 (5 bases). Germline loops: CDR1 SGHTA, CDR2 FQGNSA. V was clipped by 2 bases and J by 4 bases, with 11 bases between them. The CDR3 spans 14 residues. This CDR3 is CASSLPGRGTEAFF. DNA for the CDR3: TGTGCCAGCAGCTTACCAGGTAGGGGCACTGAAGCTTTCTTT.

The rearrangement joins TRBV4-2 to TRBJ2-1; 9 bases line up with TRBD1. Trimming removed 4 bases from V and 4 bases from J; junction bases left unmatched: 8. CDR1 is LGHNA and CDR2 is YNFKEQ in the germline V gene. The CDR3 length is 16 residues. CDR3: CASSPSPGQGYNEQFF. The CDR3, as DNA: TGTGCCAGCAGCCCCTCTCCGGGACAGGGATACAATGAGCAGTTCTTC.

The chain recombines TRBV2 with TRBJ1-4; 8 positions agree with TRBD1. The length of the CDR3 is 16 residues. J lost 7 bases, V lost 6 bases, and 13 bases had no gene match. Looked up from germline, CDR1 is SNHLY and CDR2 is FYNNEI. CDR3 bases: TGTGCCAGCAGGGAACATACCAGGGGGCGCGGTGAAAAACTGTTTTTT. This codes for CASREHTRGRGEKLFF. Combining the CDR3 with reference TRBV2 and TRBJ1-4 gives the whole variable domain EPEVTQTPSHQVTQMGQEVILRCVPISNHLYFYWYRQILGQKVEFLVSFYNNEISEKSEIFDDQFSVERPDGSNFTLKIRSTKLEDSAMYFCASREHTRGRGEKLFFGSGTQLSVL.